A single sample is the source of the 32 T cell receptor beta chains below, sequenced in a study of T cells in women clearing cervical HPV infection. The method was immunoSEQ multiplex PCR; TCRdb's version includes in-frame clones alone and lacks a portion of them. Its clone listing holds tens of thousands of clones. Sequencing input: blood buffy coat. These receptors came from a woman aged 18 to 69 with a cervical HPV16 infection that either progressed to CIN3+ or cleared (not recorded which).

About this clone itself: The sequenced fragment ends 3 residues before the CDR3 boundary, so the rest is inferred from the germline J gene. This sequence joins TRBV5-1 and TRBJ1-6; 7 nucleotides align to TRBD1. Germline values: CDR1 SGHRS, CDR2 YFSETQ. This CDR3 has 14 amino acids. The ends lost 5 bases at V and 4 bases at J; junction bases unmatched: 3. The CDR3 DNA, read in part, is TGCGCCAGCAGTCTGGGACAGTATAATTCACCC. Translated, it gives CASSLGQYNSP. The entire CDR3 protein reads CASSLGQYNSPLHF.

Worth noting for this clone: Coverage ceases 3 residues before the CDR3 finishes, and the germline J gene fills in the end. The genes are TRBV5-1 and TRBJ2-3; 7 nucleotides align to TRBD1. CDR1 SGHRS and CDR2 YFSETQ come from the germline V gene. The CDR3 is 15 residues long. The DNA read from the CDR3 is TGCGCCAGCAGCCGCGGACAGGATAGCAATCAGCCG. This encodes CASSRGQDSNQP. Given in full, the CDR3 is CASSRGQDSNQPQYF.

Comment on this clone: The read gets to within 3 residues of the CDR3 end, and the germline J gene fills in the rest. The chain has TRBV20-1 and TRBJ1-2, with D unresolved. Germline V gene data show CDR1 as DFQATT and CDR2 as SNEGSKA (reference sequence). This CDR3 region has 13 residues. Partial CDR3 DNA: TGCAGTGCTAGTTCGCGGGTTTCCGAGACC. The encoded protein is CSASSRVSET. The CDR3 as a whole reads CSASSRVSETYTF.

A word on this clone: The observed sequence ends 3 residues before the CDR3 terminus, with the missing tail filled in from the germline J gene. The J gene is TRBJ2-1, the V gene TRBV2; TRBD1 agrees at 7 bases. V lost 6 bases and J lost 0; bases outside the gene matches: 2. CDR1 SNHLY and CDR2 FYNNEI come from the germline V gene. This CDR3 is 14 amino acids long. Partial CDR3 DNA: TGTGCCAGCAGGGGGGACAGCTCCTACAATGAG. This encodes CASRGDSSYNE. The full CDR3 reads CASRGDSSYNEQFF. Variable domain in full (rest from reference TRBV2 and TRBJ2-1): EPEVTQTPSHQVTQMGQEVILRCVPISNHLYFYWYRQILGQKVEFLVSFYNNEISEKSEIFDDQFSVERPDGSNFTLKIRSTKLEDSAMYFCASRGDSSYNEQFFGPGTRLTVL.

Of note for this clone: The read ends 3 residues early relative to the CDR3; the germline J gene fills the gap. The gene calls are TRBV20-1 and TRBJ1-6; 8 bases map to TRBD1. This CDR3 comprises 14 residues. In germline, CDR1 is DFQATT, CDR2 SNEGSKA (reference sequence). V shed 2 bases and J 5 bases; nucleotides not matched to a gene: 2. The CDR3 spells CSARKGQDNSPLHF. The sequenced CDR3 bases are TGCAGTGCTAGAAAGGGACAGGATAATTCACCC.

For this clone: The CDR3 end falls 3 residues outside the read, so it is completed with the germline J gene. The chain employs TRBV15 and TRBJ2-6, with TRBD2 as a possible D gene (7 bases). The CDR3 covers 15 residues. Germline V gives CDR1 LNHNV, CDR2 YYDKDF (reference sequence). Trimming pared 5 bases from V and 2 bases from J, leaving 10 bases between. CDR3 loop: CATSLGGAGANVLTF. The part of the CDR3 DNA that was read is TGTGCCACCAGCTTAGGGGGGGCTGGGGCCAACGTC.

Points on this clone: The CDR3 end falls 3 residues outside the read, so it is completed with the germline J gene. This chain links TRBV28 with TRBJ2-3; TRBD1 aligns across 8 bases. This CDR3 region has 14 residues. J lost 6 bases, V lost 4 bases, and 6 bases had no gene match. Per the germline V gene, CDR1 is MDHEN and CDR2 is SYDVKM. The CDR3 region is CASSSTGVGDTQYF. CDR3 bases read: TGTGCCAGCAGTTCGACAGGGGTTGGGGATACG.

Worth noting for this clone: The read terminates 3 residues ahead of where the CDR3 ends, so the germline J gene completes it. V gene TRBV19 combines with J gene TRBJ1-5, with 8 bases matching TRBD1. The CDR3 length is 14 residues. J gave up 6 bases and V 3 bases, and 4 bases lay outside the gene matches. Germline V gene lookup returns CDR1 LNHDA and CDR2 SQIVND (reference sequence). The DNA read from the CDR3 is TGTGCCAGTAGTATCAGGACAGGGCTTCAGCCC. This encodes CASSIRTGLQP. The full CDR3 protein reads CASSIRTGLQPQHF. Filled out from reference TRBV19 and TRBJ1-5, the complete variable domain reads DGGITQSPKYLFRKEGQNVTLSCEQNLNHDAMYWYRQDPGQGLRLIYYSQIVNDFQKGDIAEGYSVSREKKESFPLTVTSAQKNPTAFYLCASSIRTGLQPQHFGDGTRLSIL.

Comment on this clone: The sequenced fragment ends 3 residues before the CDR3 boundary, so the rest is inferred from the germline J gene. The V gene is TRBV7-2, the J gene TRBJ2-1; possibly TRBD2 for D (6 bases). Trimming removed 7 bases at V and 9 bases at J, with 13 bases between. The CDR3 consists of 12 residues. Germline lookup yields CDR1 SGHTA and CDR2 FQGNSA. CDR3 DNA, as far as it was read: TGTGCCAGCAACAAGGAGGGGTCTGAG. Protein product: CASNKEGSE. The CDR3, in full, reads CASNKEGSEQFF.

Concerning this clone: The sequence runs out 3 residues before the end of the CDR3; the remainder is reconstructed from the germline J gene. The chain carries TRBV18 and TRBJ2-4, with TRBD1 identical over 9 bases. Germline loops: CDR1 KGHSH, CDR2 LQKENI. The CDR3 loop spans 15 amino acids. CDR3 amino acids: CASSPLLQGAEGQYF. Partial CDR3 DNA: TGTGCCAGCTCACCGCTATTACAGGGGGCGGAGGGT.

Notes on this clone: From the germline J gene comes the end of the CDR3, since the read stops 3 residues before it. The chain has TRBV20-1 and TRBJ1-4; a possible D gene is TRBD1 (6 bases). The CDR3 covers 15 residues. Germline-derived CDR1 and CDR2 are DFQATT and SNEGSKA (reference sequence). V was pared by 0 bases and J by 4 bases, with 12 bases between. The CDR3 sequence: CSARETGGSNEKLFF. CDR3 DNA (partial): TGCAGTGCTAGAGAGACAGGCGGGAGTAATGAAAAA.

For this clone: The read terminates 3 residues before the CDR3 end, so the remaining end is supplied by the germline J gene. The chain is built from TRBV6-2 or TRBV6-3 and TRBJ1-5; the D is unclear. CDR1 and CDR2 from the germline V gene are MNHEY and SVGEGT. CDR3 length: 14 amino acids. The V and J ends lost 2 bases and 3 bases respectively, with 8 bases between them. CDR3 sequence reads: CASSYGRVNQPQHF. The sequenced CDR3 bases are TGTGCCAGCAGTTACGGAAGGGTCAATCAGCCC.

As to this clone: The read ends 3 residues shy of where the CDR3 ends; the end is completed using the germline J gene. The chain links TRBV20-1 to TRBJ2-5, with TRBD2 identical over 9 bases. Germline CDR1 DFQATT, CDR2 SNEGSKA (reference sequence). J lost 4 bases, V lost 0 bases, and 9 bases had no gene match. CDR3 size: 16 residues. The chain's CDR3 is CSARDGLAGRIETQYF. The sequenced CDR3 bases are TGCAGTGCTAGAGATGGGCTAGCGGGGAGAATAGAGACC.

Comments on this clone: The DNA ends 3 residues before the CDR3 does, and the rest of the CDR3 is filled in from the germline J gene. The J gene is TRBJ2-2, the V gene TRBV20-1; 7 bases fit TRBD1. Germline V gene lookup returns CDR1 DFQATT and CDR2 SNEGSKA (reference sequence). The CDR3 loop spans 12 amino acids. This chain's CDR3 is CSARGQPEKLFF. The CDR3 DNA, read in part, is TGCAGTGCTCGGGGACAGCCGGAAAAG.

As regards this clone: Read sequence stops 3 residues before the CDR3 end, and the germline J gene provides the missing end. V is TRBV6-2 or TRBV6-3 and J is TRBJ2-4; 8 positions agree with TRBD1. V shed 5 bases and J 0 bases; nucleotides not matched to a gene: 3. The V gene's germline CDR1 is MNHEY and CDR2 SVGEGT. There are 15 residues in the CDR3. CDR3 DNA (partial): TGTGCCAGCAGTCACGACAGGGGAGCCAAAAACATT. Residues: CASSHDRGAKNI. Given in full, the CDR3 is CASSHDRGAKNIQYF.

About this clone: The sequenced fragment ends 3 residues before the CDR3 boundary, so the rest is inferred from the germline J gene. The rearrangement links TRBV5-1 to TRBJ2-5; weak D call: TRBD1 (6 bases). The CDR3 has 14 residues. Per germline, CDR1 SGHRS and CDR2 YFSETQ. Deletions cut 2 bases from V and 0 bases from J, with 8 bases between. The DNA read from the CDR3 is TGCGCCAGCAGCTTCCAGGGGTACCAAGAGACC. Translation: CASSFQGYQET. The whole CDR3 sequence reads CASSFQGYQETQYF.

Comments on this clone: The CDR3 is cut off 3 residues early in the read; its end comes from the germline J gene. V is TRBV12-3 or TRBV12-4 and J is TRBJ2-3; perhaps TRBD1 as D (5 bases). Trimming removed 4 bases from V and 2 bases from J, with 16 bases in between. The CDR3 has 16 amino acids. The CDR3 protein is CASSSPAGQFTDTQYF. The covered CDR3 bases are TGTGCCAGCAGTTCCCCCGCAGGGCAATTCACAGATACG.

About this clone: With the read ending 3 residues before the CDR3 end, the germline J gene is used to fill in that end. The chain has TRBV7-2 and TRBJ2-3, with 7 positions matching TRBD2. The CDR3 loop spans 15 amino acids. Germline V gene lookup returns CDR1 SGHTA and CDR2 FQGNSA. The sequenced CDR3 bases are TGTGCCAGCAGCTCCAGCGGGGAAAGTAAAGAGACG. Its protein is CASSSSGESKET. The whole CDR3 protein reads CASSSSGESKETQYF. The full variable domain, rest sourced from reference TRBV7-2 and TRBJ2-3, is GAGVSQSPSNKVTEKGKDVELRCDPISGHTALYWYRQSLGQGLEFLIYFQGNSAPDKSGLPSDRFSAERTGGSVSTLTIQRTQQEDSAVYLCASSSSGESKETQYFGPGTRLTVL.

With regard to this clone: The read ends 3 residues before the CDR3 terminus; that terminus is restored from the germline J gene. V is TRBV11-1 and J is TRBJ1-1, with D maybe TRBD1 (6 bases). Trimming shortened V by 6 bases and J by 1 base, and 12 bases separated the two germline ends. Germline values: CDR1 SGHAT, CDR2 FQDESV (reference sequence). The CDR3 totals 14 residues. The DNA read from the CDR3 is TGTGCCAGCAGTTTTGGGACACGGAACACTGAA. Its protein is CASSFGTRNTE. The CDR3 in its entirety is CASSFGTRNTEAFF.

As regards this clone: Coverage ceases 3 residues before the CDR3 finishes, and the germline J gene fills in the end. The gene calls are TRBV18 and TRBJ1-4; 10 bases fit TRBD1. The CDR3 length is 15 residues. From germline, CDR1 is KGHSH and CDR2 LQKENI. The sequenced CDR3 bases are TGTGCCAGCTCGCTCGCCGGGACAGGGGATTCACCA. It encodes CASSLAGTGDSP. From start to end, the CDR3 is CASSLAGTGDSPLFF.

The part of the CDR3 DNA that was read is TGCGCCAGCAGCCCCTGGGGACAGGGGAGTACAGGGGCCAACGTC. Translated: CASSPWGQGSTGANV. The full-length CDR3 reads as CASSPWGQGSTGANVLTF. The chain recombines TRBV5-1 with TRBJ2-6; 10 bases are a match to TRBD1. The sequenced fragment ends 3 residues before the CDR3 boundary, so the rest is inferred from the germline J gene. The CDR3 is 18 amino acids. The V gene end was trimmed by 4 bases and the J gene end by 4 bases; junction bases not matched to a gene: 11. Per germline, CDR1 SGHRS and CDR2 YFSETQ.

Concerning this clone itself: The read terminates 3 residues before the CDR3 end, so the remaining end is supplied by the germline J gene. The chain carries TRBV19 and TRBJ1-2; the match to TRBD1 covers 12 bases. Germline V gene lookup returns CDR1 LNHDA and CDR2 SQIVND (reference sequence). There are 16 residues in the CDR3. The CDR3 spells CASSIPPGQGADTYTF. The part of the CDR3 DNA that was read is TGTGCCAGTAGTATACCCCCGGGACAGGGGGCAGATACC.

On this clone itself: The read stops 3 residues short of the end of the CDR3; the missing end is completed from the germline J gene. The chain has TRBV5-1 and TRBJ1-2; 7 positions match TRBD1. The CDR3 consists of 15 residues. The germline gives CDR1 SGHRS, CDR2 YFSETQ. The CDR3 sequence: CASSLEGAPSRGYTF. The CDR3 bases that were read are TGCGCCAGCAGCTTGGAGGGGGCTCCTTCTAGGGGC.

The CDR3 spells CASSQPTEGQDQKLFF. The DNA read from the CDR3 is TGTGCCAGCAGCCAACCCACCGAGGGACAGGACCAAAAA. The chain employs TRBV4-2 and TRBJ1-4; 8 bases agree with TRBD1. The read falls 3 residues short of the CDR3 end, and the missing part is taken from the germline J gene. The germline gives CDR1 LGHNA, CDR2 YNFKEQ. The trim removed 2 bases at V and 9 bases at J, leaving 11 bases unmatched. The CDR3 runs 16 residues.

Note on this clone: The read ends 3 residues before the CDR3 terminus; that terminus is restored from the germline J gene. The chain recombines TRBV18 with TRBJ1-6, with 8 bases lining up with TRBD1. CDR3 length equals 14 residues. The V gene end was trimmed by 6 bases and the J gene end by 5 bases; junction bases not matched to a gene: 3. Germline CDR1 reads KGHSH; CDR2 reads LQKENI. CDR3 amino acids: CASSPGQDNSPLHF. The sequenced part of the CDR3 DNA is TGTGCCAGCTCCCCGGGACAGGATAATTCACCC.

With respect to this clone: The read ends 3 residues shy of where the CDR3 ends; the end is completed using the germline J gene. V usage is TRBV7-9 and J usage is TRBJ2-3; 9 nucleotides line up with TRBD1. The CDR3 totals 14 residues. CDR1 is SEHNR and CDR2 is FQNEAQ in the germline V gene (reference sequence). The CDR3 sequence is CASSGGQGNQPQYF. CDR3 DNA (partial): TGTGCCAGCAGCGGGGGACAGGGCAATCAGCCG.

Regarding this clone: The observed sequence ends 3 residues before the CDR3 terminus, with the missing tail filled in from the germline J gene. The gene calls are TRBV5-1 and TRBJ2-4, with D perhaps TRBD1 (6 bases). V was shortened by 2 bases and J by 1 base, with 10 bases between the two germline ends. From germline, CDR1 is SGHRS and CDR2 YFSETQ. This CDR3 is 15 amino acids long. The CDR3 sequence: CASSFWGLAKNIQYF. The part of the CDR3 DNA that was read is TGCGCCAGCAGCTTCTGGGGGCTGGCCAAAAACATT.

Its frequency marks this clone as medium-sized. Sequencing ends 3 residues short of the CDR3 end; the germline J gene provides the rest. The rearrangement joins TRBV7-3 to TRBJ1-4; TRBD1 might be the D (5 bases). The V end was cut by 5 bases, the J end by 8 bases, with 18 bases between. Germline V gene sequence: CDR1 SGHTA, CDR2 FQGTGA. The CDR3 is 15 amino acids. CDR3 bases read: TGTGCCAGCAGCCAAACAGGCCTCAAGAGGGAAAAA. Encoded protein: CASSQTGLKREK. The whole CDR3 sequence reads CASSQTGLKREKLFF.

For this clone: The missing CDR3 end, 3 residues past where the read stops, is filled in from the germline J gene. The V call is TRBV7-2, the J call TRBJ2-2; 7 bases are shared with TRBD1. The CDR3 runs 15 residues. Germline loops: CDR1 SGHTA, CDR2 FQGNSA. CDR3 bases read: TGTGCCAGCAGCCCTCGACAGGGAACTAATGAAAAG. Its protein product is CASSPRQGTNEK. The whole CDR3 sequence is CASSPRQGTNEKLFF. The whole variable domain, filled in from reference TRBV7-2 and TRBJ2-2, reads GAGVSQSPSNKVTEKGKDVELRCDPISGHTALYWYRQSLGQGLEFLIYFQGNSAPDKSGLPSDRFSAERTGGSVSTLTIQRTQQEDSAVYLCASSPRQGTNEKLFFGEGSRLTVL.

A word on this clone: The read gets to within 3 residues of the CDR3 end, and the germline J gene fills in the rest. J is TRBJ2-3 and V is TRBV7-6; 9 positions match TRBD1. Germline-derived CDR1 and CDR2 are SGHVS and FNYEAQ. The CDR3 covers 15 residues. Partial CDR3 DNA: TGTGCCAGCAGCTTAGGACAGGGGGGAGGAGAGACG. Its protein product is CASSLGQGGGET. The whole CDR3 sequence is CASSLGQGGGETQYF. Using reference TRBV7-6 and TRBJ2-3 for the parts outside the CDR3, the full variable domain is GAGVSQSPRYKVTKRGQDVALRCDPISGHVSLYWYRQALGQGPEFLTYFNYEAQQDKSGLPNDRFSAERPEGSISTLTIQRTEQRDSAMYRCASSLGQGGGETQYFGPGTRLTVL.

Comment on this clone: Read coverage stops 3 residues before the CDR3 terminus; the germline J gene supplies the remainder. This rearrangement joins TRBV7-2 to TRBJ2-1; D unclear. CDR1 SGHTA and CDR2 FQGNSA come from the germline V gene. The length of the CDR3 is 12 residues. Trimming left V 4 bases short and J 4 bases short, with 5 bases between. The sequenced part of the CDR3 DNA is TGTGCCAGCAGCTCAGTGTACAATGAG. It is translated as CASSSVYNE. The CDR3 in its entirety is CASSSVYNEQFF. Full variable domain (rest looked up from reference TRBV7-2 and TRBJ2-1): GAGVSQSPSNKVTEKGKDVELRCDPISGHTALYWYRQSLGQGLEFLIYFQGNSAPDKSGLPSDRFSAERTGGSVSTLTIQRTQQEDSAVYLCASSSVYNEQFFGPGTRLTVL.

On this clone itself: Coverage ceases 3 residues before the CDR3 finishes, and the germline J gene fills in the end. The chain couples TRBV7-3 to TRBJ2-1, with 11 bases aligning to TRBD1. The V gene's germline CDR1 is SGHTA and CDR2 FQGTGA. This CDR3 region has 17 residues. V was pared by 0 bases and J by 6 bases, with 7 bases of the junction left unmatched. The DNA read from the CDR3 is TGTGCCAGCAGCTTAACGGCGGACAGGGGGCCAGTCAATGAG. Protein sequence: CASSLTADRGPVNE. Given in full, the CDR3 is CASSLTADRGPVNEQFF.